The TCR beta chain under discussion was sequenced for a study of T cells expressing NK-cell markers. Study-level information: From sorted CD3+CD56+NKG2C+, CD3+CD56+NKG2C- and CD3+CD56-NKG2C+ T cells came the TCR beta repertoires.

CDR3 size: 15 residues. Germline-derived CDR1 and CDR2 are SGHRS and YFSETQ. About this clonotype itself: Its specificity is not known.

The cDNA for TCR beta came from 5'RACE template switching with UMIs. TCRdb re-analyzed the 5' RACE reads; it lists each CDR3 protein once, without DNA. This sample contains about 460,000 distinct CDR3 sequences. Whole-study findings and limits: HCMV specificity of the expanded NKG2C+ T cell clones was not established. Dominant NKG2C+ clonotypes were found to form about 1.0-7.0% of CD8+ T cells in a handful of donors.

This chain uses TRBV5-1 with TRBJ2-1. The receptor comes from a woman aged 45-59 years in good health. Sequences were obtained from blood T cells: a sorted CD56 or NKG2C T cell subset, CD4+ or CD8+ T cells, or bulk PBMC T cells (not recorded which). CDR3 residues: CASSLADHSKNEQFF.